A single TCR beta chain is shown here with its context. The data are from a study of long-term antiretroviral therapy in people with HIV. With survey level as its setting, the immunoSEQ assay was v3.0. Here immunoSEQ multiplex PCR was the method, and the copy in TCRdb shows in-frame clones only, minus some. The profile shows roughly 25,000 clones, about 79% of them singletons. V was clipped by 4 bases and J by 5 bases; unmatched bases: 16. The CDR3 sequence is 17 residues long. CDR1 and CDR2 from the germline V gene are SGHNT and YYREEE (reference sequence). This sequence originates from a man aged 25-40 years with HIV. The chain uses TRBV5-4 and TRBJ2-5, with 8 bases matching TRBD1. The sample here was unsorted PBMCs, taken 0.7 years before starting antiretroviral therapy. CDR3 sequence: CASSPGVGQGARETQYF. CDR3 nucleotide sequence: TGTGCCAGCAGCCCGGGGGTTGGCCAGGGGGCACGTGAGACCCAGTACTTC.